The next 5 T cell receptor beta chains were all read from a single sample in a study of blood T cells in healthy people across ages. Together with a sample-barcoded 5' primer, a J-beta primer mix was included in a second PCR lasting 7 to 11 cycles. In TCRdb, the 5' RACE reads were re-called with MiXCR into one record per CDR3 protein. The top ten clones hold 20% to 25% of a sample with around 1,800,000 distinct CDR3 sequences, roughly 43% of them seen once. Sequencing used blood. The receptors stem from a human donor in good health.

A single count supports this clonotype. V usage is TRBV20-1 and J usage is TRBJ2-3; TRBD2 matches at 8 bases. J lost 2 bases, V lost 0 bases, and 7 bases had no gene match. The CDR3 is 16 amino acids. The germline CDR1 and CDR2 sequences are DFQATT and SNEGSKA (reference sequence). The CDR3 region has the DNA TGCAGTGCTAGAGATCCGGCGGGGGGACCCACAGATACGCAGTATTTT. Translating gives CSARDPAGGPTDTQYF.

Comments on this clonotype: This sequence may be a read error, since a much larger clone differs from it by one base. The CDR3 loop reads CAIGEVAGVMDEQYF. In nucleotides, the CDR3 is TGTGCCATCGGTGAGGTGGCAGGGGTAATGGACGAGCAGTACTTC. The chain joins TRBV10-3 to TRBJ2-5; a weak D match, TRBD1 (6 bases). The DNA end is more similar to TRBJ2-7, so the J call may be wrong. Germline lookup yields CDR1 ENHRY and CDR2 SYGVKD. CDR3 length: 15 residues.

The rearrangement joins TRBV7-9 to TRBJ1-1; D ambiguous. CDR1 and CDR2 from the germline V gene are SEHNR and FQNEAQ (reference sequence). V dropped 9 bases and J dropped 0 bases, with 8 bases sitting between them. The CDR3 contains 12 residues. CDR3 sequence (DNA): TGTGCCAGGGAGGTACTGAACACTGAAGCTTTCTTT. It specifies CAREVLNTEAFF.

This clonotype showed up just a few times. A much larger clone lies one base from this, so it may be a read error. V gene TRBV10-3 combines with J gene TRBJ2-7; D gene uncertain. Germline V gives CDR1 ENHRY, CDR2 SYGVKD. V shed 3 bases and J shed 3 bases, with 0 bases lying between them. The CDR3 totals 10 residues. The CDR3 nucleotides read TGTGCCATCAGTGACTACGAGCAGTACTTC. Translating gives CAISDYEQYF.

The chain recombines TRBV19 with TRBJ1-2; 8 positions match TRBD1. The germline V gene has CDR1 LNHDA and CDR2 SQIVND (reference sequence). Germline trimming cut 7 bases from V and 6 bases from J; bases unmatched to any gene: 7. The length of the CDR3 is 13 residues. The CDR3 spells CASTIPGQDGYTF. The CDR3 DNA is TGTGCCAGTACCATCCCGGGACAGGATGGCTACACCTTC.